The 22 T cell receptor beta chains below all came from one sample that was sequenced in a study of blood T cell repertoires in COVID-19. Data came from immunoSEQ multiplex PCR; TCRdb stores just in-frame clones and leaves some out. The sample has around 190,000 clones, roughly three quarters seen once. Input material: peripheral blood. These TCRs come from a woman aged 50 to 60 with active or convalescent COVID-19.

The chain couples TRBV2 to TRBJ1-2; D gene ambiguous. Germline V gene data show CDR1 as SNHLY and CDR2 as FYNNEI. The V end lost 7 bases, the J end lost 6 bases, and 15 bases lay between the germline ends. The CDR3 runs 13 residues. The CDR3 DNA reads TGTGCCAGCAAGGAGGGAGGGCAAAATGGCTACACCTTC. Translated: CASKEGGQNGYTF.

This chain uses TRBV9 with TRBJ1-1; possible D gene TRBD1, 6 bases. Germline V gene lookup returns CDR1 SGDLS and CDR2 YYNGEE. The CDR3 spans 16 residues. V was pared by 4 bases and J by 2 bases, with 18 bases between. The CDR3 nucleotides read TGTGCCAGCAGCCCTGGGAACAGGGCGAGTAACACTGAAGCTTTCTTT. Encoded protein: CASSPGNRASNTEAFF.

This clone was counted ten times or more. The CDR3 nucleotides are TGTGCCAGCAGCTTAGGCCCAGGGAGGTTGCCAGATACGCAGTATTTT. This sequence encodes CASSLGPGRLPDTQYF. V gene TRBV11-2 combines with J gene TRBJ2-3; TRBD2 is a possible D gene (6 bases). Between the trimmed V and J ends, which lost 1 base and 4 bases, there was a span of 15 bases. CDR3 size: 16 residues. Germline V lookup: CDR1 SGHAT, CDR2 FQNNGV. Using reference TRBV11-2 and TRBJ2-3 for the parts outside the CDR3, the full variable domain is EAGVAQSPRYKIIEKRQSVAFWCNPISGHATLYWYQQILGQGPKLLIQFQNNGVVDDSQLPKDRFSAERLKGVDSTLKIQPAKLEDSAVYLCASSLGPGRLPDTQYFGPGTRLTVL.

The DNA for the CDR3 is TGCGCCAGCAGCCAAGATCGGGCGGGGGGGCCGAAAGAGACCCAGTACTTC. It specifies CASSQDRAGGPKETQYF. The rearrangement links TRBV4-1 to TRBJ2-5; 9 bases map to TRBD2. CDR3 size: 17 residues. Germline V gene data show CDR1 as MGHRA and CDR2 as YSYEKL. V lost 0 bases and J lost 3; bases outside the gene matches: 8.

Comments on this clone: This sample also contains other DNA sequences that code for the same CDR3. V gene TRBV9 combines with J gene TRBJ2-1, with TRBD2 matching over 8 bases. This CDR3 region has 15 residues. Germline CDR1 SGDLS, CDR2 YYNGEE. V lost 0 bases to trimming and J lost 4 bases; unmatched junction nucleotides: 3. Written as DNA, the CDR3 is TGTGCCAGCAGCGTAGGGCTAGCGGGTTACAATGAGCAGTTCTTC. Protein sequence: CASSVGLAGYNEQFF.

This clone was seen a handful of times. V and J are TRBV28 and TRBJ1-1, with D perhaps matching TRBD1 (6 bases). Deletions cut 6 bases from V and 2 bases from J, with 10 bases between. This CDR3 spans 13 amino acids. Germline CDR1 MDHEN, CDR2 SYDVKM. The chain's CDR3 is CASRTGHNTEAFF. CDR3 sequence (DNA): TGTGCCAGCAGGACGGGACACAACACTGAAGCTTTCTTT.

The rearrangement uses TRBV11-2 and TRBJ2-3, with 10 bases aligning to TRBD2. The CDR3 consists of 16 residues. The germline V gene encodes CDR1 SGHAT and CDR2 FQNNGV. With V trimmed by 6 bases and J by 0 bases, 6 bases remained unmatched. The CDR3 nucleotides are TGTGCCAGCAGTTACACTAGCGGGACTAGCACAGATACGCAGTATTTT. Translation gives CASSYTSGTSTDTQYF.

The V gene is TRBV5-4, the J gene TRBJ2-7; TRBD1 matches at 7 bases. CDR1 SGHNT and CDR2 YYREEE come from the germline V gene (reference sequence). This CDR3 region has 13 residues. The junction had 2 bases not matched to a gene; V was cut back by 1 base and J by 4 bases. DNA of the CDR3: TGTGCCAGCAGCTTGCCACAGGGGTACGAGCAGTACTTC. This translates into CASSLPQGYEQYF.

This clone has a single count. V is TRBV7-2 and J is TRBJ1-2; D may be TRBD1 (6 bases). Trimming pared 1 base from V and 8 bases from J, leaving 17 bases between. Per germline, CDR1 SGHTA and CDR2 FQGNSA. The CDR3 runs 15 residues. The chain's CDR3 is CASSLGQGWVQGYTF. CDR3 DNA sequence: TGTGCCAGCAGCTTAGGTCAGGGGTGGGTTCAGGGCTACACCTTC.

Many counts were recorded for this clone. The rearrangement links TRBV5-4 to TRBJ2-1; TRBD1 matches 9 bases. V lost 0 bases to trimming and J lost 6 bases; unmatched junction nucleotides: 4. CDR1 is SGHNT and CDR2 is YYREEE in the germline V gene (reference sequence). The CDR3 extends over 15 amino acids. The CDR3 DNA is TGTGCCAGCAGCTTGGAACAGGGGGCGGGCAATGAGCAGTTCTTC. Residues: CASSLEQGAGNEQFF. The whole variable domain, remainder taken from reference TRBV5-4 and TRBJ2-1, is ETGVTQSPTHLIKTRGQQVTLRCSSQSGHNTVSWYQQALGQGPQFIFQYYREEENGRGNFPPRFSGLQFPNYSSELNVNALELDDSALYLCASSLEQGAGNEQFFGPGTRLTVL.

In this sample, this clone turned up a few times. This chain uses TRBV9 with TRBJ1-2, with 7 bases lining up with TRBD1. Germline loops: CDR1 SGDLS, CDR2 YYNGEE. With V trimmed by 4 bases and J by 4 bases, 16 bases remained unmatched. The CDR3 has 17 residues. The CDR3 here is CASSPRDRPSMAYGYTF. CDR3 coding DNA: TGTGCCAGCAGCCCCCGGGACAGACCCTCCATGGCCTATGGCTACACCTTC. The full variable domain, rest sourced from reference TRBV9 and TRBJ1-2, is DSGVTQTPKHLITATGQRVTLRCSPRSGDLSVYWYQQSLDQGLQFLIQYYNGEERAKGNILERFSAQQFPDLHSELNLSSLELGDSALYFCASSPRDRPSMAYGYTFGSGTRLTVV.

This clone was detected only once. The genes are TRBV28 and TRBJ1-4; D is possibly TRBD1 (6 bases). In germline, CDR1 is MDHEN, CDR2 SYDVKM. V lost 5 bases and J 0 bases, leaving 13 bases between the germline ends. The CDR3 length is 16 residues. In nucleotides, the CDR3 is TGTGCCAGCAGTATCCCGACAGGTGCAACTAATGAAAAACTGTTTTTT. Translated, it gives CASSIPTGATNEKLFF.

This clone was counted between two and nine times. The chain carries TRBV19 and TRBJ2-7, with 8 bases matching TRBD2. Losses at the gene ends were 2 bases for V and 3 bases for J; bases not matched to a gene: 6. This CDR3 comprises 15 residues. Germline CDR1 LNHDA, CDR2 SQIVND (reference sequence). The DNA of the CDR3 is TGTGCCAGTAGTATACTAGCGGGTGGAAACTACGAGCAGTACTTC. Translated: CASSILAGGNYEQYF.

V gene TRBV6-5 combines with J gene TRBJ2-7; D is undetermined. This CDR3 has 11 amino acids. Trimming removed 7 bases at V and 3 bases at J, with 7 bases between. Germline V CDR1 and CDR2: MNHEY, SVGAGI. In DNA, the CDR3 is TGTGCCAGCACCCCTCTCTACGAGCAGTACTTC. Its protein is CASTPLYEQYF.

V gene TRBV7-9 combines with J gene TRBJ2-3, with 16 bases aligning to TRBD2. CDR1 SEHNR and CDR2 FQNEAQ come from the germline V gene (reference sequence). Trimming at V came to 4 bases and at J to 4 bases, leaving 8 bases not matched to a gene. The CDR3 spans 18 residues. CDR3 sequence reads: CASSWGTSGRAGADTQYF. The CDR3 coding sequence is TGTGCCAGCAGCTGGGGGACTAGCGGGAGGGCCGGGGCAGATACGCAGTATTTT.

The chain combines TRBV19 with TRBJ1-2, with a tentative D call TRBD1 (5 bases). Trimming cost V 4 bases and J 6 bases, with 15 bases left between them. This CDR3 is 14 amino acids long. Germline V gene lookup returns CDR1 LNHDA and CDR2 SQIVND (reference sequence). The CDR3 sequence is CASSTSGGMDGYTF. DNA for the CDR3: TGTGCCAGTAGTACCTCGGGGGGTATGGATGGCTACACCTTC. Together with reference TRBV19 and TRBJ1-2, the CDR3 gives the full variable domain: DGGITQSPKYLFRKEGQNVTLSCEQNLNHDAMYWYRQDPGQGLRLIYYSQIVNDFQKGDIAEGYSVSREKKESFPLTVTSAQKNPTAFYLCASSTSGGMDGYTFGSGTRLTVV.

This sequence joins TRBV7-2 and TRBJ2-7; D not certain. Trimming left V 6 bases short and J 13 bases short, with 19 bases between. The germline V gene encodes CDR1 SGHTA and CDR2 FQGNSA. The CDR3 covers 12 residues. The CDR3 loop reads CASSLRPFGFYF. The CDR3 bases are TGTGCCAGCAGTCTCAGGCCCTTCGGATTTTACTTC.

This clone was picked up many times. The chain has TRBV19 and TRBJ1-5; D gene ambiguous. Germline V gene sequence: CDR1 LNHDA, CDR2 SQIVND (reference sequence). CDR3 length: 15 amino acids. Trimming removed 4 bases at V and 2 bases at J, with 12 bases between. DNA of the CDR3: TGTGCCAGTAGTAAAGTCCGATCGGGCAATCAGCCCCAGCATTTT. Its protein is CASSKVRSGNQPQHF.

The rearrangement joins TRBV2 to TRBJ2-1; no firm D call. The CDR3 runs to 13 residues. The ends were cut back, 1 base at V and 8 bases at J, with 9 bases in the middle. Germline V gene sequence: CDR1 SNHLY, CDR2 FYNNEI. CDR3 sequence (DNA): TGTGCCAGCAGTGAAGGTTATCCCGATGAGCAGTTCTTC. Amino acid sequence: CASSEGYPDEQFF.

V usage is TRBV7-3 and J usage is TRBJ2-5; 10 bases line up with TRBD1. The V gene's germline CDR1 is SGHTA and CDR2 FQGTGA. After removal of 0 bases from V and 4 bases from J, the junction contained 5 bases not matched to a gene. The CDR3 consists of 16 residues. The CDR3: CASSLTGQGRPETQYF. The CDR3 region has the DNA TGTGCCAGCAGCTTAACGGGACAGGGGAGGCCAGAGACCCAGTACTTC.

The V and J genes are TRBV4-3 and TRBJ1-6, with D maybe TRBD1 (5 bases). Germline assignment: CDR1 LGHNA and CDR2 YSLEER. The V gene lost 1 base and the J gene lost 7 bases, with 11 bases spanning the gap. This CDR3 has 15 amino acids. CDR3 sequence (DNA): TGCGCCAGCAGCCAAGGAAAGGGGTTAAATTCACCCCTCCACTTT. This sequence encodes CASSQGKGLNSPLHF.

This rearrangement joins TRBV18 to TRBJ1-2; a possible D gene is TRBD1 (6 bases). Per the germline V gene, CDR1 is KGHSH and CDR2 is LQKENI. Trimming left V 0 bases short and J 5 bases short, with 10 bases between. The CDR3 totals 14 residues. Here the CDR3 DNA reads TGTGCCAGCTCACCACCGAGGACAGTTTATGGCTACACCTTC. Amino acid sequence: CASSPPRTVYGYTF. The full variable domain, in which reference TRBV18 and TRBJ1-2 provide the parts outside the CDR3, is NAGVMQNPRHLVRRRGQEARLRCSPMKGHSHVYWYRQLPEEGLKFMVYLQKENIIDESGMPKERFSAEFPKEGPSILRIQQVVRGDSAAYFCASSPPRTVYGYTFGSGTRLTVV.